This T cell receptor beta chain was obtained from a study of CD8+ T cells in alopecia areata. Study at large: Tofacitinib administration persisted for 6 to 18 months, succeeded by 6 months off drug.

Findings and limits, study-wide: Clonality in lesional scalp, especially alopecia totalis/universalis, exceeded that of normal scalp. Alphabeta T cells residing in normal skin are also sequenced in scalp samples.

Reverse transcribed after extraction, RNA yielded cDNA as the sequencing template. The table came from immunoSEQ multiplex PCR; TCRdb's copy has only in-frame clones and leaves some out. The table records under 200,000 clones, around three fifths of them present only once. The CDR3 totals 13 residues. V was pared by 4 bases and J by 1 base, with 10 bases between. Germline V gene lookup returns CDR1 SQVTM and CDR2 ANQGSEA. Of note for this clone: Its specificity is unknown.

The treatment: oral pan-JAK inhibitor, 5-10 mg twice daily. Cell sorting on a FACSAria was used to separate CD4+ and CD8+ T cells from the PBMCs. The origin of this receptor is a human donor with alopecia areata. The chain employs TRBV29-1 and TRBJ1-1, with a weak D call TRBD1 (5 bases). The specimen comprised CD4+ T cells sorted from blood, sampled at week 24, from a patient treated with tofacitinib. The DNA for the CDR3 is TGCAGCGTTGGGGCAGGGTGGAACACTGAAGCTTTCTTT. This translates into CSVGAGWNTEAFF.